Listed below are T cell receptor beta chains from one sample, sequenced in a study of tumor-infiltrating lymphocytes in primary liver carcinoma. Using its own MiXCR run on the multiplex PCR reads, TCRdb lists one record per CDR3 protein. The sample lists under 110,000 distinct CDR3 sequences; about two thirds were seen once. Sequencing was carried out using liver tumor tissue from sampling region 2. These receptors originate from a woman aged 60-70 years with primary liver carcinoma and hepatitis B virus infection. Each CDR3 is given with its conserved first and last residue. Fields, in order: V gene, clone size, D gene, J gene, CDR3 protein, CDR3 DNA. The D gene is left open where the match is weak. Clone size appears in some rows only: once, few, many, or a class for an expanded clone.

TRBV11-2	.	.	TRBJ2-6	CASSLFPWSLAGANFLTF	TGTGCCAGCAGCTTATTCCCATGGTCCCTGGCGGGGGCCAACTTCCTGACTTTC
TRBV4-2	.	.	TRBJ1-5	CASSQDSTRTGKQPQHF	TGTGCCAGCAGCCAAGACTCGACCAGAACAGGGAAACAGCCCCAGCATTTT
TRBV12-3/TRBV12-4	.	.	TRBJ1-1	CASSFMINTEAFF	TGTGCCAGCAGTTTTATGATCAACACTGAAGCATTCTTT
TRBV5-6	.	TRBD2	TRBJ2-2	CASSLMSGTTTGELLF	TGTGCCAGCAGCTTAATGAGCGGGACCACAACCGGGGAACTGCTTTTT
TRBV29-1	.	.	TRBJ1-1	CSVDPDASAFF	TGCAGCGTTGACCCGGATGCTAGTGCTTTCTTT
TRBV20-1	.	.	TRBJ2-5	CSIRDTTRGPRETQYF	TGCAGTATTAGAGACACCACGCGGGGGCCACGGGAGACCCAGTACTTC
TRBV12-3/TRBV12-4	once	TRBD1	TRBJ2-1	CASSSHPLDRDNEQFF	TGTGCCAGCAGTTCTCACCCACTGGACAGGGACAATGAGCAGTTCTTC
TRBV6-5	.	.	TRBJ2-3	CTSSEQGTDMQYF	TGTACCAGTTCTGAACAGGGAACAGATATGCAGTATTTT
TRBV7-8	.	TRBD1	TRBJ2-3	CTSSPPGTGVPDAQYF	TGTACCAGCAGCCCACCCGGGACAGGGGTTCCAGATGCGCAGTATTTT
TRBV5-1	many	TRBD2	TRBJ2-3	CASATSGSPPDTQYF	TGCGCCAGTGCTACTAGCGGGAGTCCCCCAGATACGCAGTATTTT
TRBV28	.	TRBD2	TRBJ2-6	CASSVMTSSSGANVLTF	TGTGCCAGCAGTGTAATGACTAGCAGCTCTGGGGCCAACGTCCTGACTTTC
TRBV11-2	.	TRBD2	TRBJ2-1	CASSLGTSGGEQLF	TGTGCCAGCAGCTTAGGGACTAGCGGGGGTGAGCAGTTATTC
TRBV11-3	.	TRBD2	TRBJ2-1	CTSSLSKGGRAGYNEQFF	TGTACCAGCAGCTTAAGTAAAGGCGGGAGGGCCGGCTACAATGAGCAGTTCTTC
TRBV4-1	.	.	TRBJ1-5	CASNQAQTGLNQPQHF	TGCGCCAGCAACCAAGCCCAGACAGGCTTGAATCAACCCCAGCATTTT
TRBV11-2	.	.	TRBJ2-5	CASSSEGSVWGATIQYF	TGTGCCAGCAGCTCTGAAGGGAGTGTCTGGGGCGCAACGATCCAGTACTTC
TRBV29-1	many	.	TRBJ1-2	CSVDIGVRGYGYTF	TGCAGCGTTGATATCGGGGTCCGAGGCTATGGCTACACCTTC
TRBV29-1	.	.	TRBJ2-7	CSVKDSGTPAYEQYF	TGCAGCGTTAAAGACTCCGGGACTCCCGCATACGAGCAGTACTTC
TRBV28	many	.	TRBJ2-7	CASSPGQGGRGEQYF	TGTGCCAGCAGCCCCGGGCAGGGGGGGCGAGGCGAGCAGTACTTC
TRBV9	few	.	TRBJ1-3	CASSPPGGRGNTIYF	TGTGCCAGCAGCCCCCCCGGGGGCCGCGGAAACACCATATATTTT
TRBV5-1	.	TRBD1	TRBJ1-4	CASSFSGTAEKLFF	TGCGCCAGCAGCTTTTCCGGGACAGCTGAAAAACTGTTTTTT
TRBV6-2/TRBV6-3	many	.	TRBJ2-5	CASSYSLDGETQYF	TGTGCCAGCAGTTACTCACTAGACGGTGAGACCCAGTACTTC
TRBV6-5	.	.	TRBJ1-1	CASSYDVSQRKAFF	TGTGCCAGCAGTTACGATGTTTCCCAGCGCAAAGCTTTCTTT
TRBV5-8	.	.	TRBJ2-2	CASSLYGTSGSGTGELFF	TGTGCCAGCAGCTTGTATGGAACCTCAGGGTCGGGAACCGGGGAGCTGTTTTTT
TRBV29-1	.	.	TRBJ2-3	CSVDGVRETHTQFF	TGCAGCGTTGATGGGGTCAGAGAAACACATACGCAGTTTTTC
TRBV4-2	.	.	TRBJ2-3	CASSQYGDSQIGDTRYF	TGTGCCAGCAGCCAGTATGGGGACTCCCAAATAGGTGATACGCGGTATTTT
TRBV4-1	.	.	TRBJ1-1	CVSSQARGTSTEAFF	TGCGTCAGCAGCCAAGCGAGAGGAACGAGCACTGAAGCTTTCTTT
TRBV11-2	.	.	TRBJ2-1	CASSFTPQRSSFNEQFF	TGTGCCAGCAGCTTTACACCACAGAGGAGCTCCTTCAATGAGCAGTTCTTC
TRBV5-5	medium-sized	TRBD2	TRBJ2-4	CASSLAGTSGLEDIQYF	TGTGCCAGCAGCTTAGCCGGGACTAGCGGCCTTGAGGACATTCAGTACTTC
TRBV11-3	once	TRBD2	TRBJ2-4	CASSSGTSGLEDIRYF	TGTGCCAGCAGCTCCGGGACTAGCGGCCTTGAGGACATTCGGTACTTC
TRBV6-1	many	.	TRBJ2-2	CASNGAGSTELFF	TGTGCCAGCAACGGGGCAGGGAGTACGGAGCTGTTTTTT
TRBV11-2	.	TRBD2	TRBJ2-1	CASSLGLVAGGPNDQFF	TGTGCCAGCAGCTTGGGTCTTGTAGCGGGAGGGCCGAATGATCAGTTCTTC
TRBV13	.	.	TRBJ2-7	CASCGGCGDYEQYF	TGTGCCAGCTGCGGAGGGTGTGGGGACTACGAGCAGTACTTC